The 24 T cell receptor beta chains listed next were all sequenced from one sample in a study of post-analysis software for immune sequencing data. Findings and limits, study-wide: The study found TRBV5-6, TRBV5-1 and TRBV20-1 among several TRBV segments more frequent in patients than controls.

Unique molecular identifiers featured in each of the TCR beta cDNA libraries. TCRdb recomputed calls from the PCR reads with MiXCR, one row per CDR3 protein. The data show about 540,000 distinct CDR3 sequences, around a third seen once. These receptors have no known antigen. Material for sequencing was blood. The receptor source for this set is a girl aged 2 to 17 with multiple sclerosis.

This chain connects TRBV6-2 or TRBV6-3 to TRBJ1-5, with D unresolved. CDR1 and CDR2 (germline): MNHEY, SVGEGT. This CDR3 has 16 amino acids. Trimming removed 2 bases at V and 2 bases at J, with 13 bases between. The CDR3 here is CASSYPEAQGNQPQHF. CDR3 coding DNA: TGTGCCAGCAGTTACCCAGAAGCCCAGGGCAATCAGCCCCAGCATTTT.

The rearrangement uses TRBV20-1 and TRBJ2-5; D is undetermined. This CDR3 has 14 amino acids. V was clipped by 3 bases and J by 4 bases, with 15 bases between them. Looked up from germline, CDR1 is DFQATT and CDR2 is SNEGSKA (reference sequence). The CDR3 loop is CSARVQLFGETQYF. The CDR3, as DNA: TGCAGTGCTAGGGTTCAGTTGTTCGGAGAGACCCAGTACTTC.

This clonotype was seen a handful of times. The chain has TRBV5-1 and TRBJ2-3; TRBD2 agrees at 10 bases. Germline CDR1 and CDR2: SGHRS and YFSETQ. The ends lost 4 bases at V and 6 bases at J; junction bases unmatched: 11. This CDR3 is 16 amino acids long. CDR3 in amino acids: CASSPFGASGGDTQYF. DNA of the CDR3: TGCGCCAGCAGCCCGTTTGGGGCTAGCGGGGGTGATACGCAGTATTTT.

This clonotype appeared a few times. Here the CDR3 reads CSAREDDGMRSSPLHF. CDR3 DNA: TGCAGTGCTAGAGAGGACGACGGCATGAGGAGTTCACCCCTCCACTTT. V usage is TRBV20-1 and J usage is TRBJ1-6; D is undetermined. The CDR3 is 16 amino acids. V lost 0 bases, J lost 9 bases, and 18 bases lay in between. CDR1 and CDR2 from the germline V gene are DFQATT and SNEGSKA (reference sequence).

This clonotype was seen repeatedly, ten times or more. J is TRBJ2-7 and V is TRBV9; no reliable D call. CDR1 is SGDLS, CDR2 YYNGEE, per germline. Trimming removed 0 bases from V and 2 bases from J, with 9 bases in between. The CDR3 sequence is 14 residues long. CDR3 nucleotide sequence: TGTGCCAGCAGCGTAGCTACCGGAGCCTACGAGCAGTACTTC. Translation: CASSVATGAYEQYF.

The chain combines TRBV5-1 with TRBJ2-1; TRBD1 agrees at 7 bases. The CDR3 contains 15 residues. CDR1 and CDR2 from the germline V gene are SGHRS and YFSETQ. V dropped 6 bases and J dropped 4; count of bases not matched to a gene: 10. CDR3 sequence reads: CASKTEQGIYNEQFF. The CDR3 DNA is TGCGCCAGCAAGACGGAACAGGGGATTTACAATGAGCAGTTCTTC.

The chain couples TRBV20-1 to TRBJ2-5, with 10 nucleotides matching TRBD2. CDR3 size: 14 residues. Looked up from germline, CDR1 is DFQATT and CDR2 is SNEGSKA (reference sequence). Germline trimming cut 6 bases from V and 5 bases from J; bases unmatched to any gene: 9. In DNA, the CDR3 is TGCAGTGCCAGGGAGCGGGGGGGCTGGGAGACCCAGTACTTC. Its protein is CSARERGGWETQYF.

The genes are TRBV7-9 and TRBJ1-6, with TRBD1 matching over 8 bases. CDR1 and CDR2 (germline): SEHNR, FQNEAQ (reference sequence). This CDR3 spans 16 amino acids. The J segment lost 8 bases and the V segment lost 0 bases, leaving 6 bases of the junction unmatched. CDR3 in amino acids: CASSLASGGGYSPLHF. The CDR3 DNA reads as TGTGCCAGCAGCTTAGCATCAGGGGGCGGTTATTCACCCCTCCACTTT.

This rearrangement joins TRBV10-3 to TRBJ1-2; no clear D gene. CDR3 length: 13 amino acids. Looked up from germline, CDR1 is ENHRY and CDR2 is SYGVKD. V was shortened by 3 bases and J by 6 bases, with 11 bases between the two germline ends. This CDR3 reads CAISDPPGNGYTF. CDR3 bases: TGTGCCATCAGTGATCCGCCGGGTAATGGCTACACCTTC.

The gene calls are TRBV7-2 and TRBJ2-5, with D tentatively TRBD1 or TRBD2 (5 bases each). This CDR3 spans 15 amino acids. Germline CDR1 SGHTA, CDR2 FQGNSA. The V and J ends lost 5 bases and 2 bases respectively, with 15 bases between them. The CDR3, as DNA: TGTGCCAGCAGCCTCGGGGCAGATCCTCAAGAGACCCAGTACTTC. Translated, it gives CASSLGADPQETQYF.

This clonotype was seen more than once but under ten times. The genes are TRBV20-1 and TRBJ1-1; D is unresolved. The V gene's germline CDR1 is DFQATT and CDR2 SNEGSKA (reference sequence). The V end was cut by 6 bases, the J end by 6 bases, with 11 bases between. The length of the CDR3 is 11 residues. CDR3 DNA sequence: TGCAGTGCCCCGCGGGGATCTGAAGCTTTCTTT. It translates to CSAPRGSEAFF.

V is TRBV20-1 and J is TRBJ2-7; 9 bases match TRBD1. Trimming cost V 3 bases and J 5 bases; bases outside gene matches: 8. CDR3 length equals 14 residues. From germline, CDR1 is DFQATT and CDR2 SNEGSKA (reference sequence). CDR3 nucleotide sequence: TGCAGTGCTAGTCCCGGGACAGGGCTAGACGAGCAGTACTTC. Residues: CSASPGTGLDEQYF.

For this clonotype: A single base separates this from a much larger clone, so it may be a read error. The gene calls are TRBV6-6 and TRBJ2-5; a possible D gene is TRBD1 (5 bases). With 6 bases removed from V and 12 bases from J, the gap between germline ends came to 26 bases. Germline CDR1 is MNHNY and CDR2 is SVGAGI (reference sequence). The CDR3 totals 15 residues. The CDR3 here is CASSPGARETYEKYF. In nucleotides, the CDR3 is TGTGCCAGCAGCCCCGGCGCCAGGGAAACCTACGAGAAGTACTTC.

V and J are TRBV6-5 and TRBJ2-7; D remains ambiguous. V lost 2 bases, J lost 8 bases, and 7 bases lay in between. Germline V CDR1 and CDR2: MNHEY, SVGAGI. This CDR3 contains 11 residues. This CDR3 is CASSYQSQQYF. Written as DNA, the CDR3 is TGTGCCAGCAGTTACCAGAGCCAGCAGTACTTC.

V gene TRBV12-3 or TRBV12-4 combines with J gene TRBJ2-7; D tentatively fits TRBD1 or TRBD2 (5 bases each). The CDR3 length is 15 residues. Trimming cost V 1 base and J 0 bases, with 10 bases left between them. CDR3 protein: CASSLDGTLSYEQYF. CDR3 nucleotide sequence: TGTGCCAGCAGTTTAGACGGGACGCTCTCCTACGAGCAGTACTTC.

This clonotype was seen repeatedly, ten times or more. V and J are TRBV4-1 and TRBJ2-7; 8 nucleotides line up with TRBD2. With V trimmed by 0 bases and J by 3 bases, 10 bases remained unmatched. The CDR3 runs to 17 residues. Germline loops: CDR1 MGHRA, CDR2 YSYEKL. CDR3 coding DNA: TGCGCCAGCAGCCAAGATCCTAGCGGGCGCCTCCTCTACGAGCAGTACTTC. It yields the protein CASSQDPSGRLLYEQYF.

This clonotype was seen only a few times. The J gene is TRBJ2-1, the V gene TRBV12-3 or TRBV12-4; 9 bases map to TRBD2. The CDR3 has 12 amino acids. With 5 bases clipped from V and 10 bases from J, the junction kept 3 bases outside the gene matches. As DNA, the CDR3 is TGTGCCAGCAGTCCTGGACTAGCGGAGCAGTTCTTC. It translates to CASSPGLAEQFF.

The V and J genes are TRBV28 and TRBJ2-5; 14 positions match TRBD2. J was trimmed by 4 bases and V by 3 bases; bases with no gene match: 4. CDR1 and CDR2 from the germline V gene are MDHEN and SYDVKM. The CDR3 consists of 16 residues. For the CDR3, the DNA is TGTGCCAGCAGTTTGCCGACTAGCGGGGGGGCAGAGACCCAGTACTTC. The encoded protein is CASSLPTSGGAETQYF.

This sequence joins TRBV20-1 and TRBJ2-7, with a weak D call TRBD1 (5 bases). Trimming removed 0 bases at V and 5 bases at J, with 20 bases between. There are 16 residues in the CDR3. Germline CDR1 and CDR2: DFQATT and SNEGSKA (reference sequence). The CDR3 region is CSARDSRQGTDNEQYF. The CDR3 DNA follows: TGCAGTGCTAGAGATTCGCGGCAGGGAACTGACAACGAGCAGTACTTC.

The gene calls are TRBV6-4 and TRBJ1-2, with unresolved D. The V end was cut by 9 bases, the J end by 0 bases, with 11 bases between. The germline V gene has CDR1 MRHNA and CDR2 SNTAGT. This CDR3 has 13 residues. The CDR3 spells CASQLMANYGYTF. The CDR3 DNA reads TGTGCCAGTCAGTTGATGGCTAACTATGGCTACACCTTC.

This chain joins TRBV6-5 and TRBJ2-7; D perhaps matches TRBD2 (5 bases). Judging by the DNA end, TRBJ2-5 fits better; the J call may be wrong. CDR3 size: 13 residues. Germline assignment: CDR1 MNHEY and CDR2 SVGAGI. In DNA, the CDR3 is TGTGCCAGCACGCCGAGGGCACCGCAGACCCAGTACTTC. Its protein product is CASTPRAPQTQYF.

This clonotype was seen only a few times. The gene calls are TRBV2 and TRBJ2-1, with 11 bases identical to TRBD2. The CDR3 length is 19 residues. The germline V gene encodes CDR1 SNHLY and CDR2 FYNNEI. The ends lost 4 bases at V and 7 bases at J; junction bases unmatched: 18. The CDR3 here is CASSGVAGGPLLLGNEQFF. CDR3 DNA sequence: TGTGCCAGCAGTGGGGTAGCGGGGGGGCCTCTACTACTTGGGAATGAGCAGTTCTTC.

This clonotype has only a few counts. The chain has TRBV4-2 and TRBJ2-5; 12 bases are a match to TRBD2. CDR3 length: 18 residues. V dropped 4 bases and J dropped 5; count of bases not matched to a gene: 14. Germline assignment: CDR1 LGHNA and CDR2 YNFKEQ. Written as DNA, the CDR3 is TGTGCCAGCAGCCTCGGCCTGGTGTCTAGCGGGGGGGAGGAGACCCAGTACTTC. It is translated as CASSLGLVSSGGEETQYF.

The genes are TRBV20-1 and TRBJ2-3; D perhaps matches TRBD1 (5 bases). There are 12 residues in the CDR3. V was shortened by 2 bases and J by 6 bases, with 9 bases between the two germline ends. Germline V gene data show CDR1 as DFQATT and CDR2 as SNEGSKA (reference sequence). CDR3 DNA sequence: TGCAGTGCTAGACCTGGGGCGGATACGCAGTATTTT. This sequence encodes CSARPGADTQYF.